This T cell receptor (beta chain) comes out of a study of T cells in localized non-small cell lung cancer. The CDR3 has 14 amino acids. The V gene lost 3 bases and the J gene lost 0 bases, with 9 bases spanning the gap. Germline V gives CDR1 SGHAT, CDR2 FQNNGV. Assay: immunoSEQ multiplex PCR; the TCRdb copy retains only in-frame clones and omits some. The top ten clones hold approximately 0.99% of a sample with 25,000 to 35,000 clones, roughly 88% of them seen once. The source is a woman aged 35 to 70 with stage I lung adenocarcinoma. The chain is built from TRBV11-2 and TRBJ2-7; D unresolved. Here the sequenced sample was peripheral blood, taken before any cancer treatment. Here the CDR3 reads CASSLRSSSYEQYF. In DNA, the CDR3 is TGTGCCAGCAGCTTGAGGAGTAGCTCCTACGAGCAGTACTTC. The full variable domain, rest sourced from reference TRBV11-2 and TRBJ2-7, is EAGVAQSPRYKIIEKRQSVAFWCNPISGHATLYWYQQILGQGPKLLIQFQNNGVVDDSQLPKDRFSAERLKGVDSTLKIQPAKLEDSAVYLCASSLRSSSYEQYFGPGTRLTVT.